The 31 T cell receptor beta chains in this list originate from one sample, sequenced in a study of blood T cell repertoires in COVID-19. The assay was immunoSEQ multiplex PCR, and TCRdb's table has in-frame clones only and misses some. The data contain 150,000 to 200,000 clones, around nine tenths of them seen just once; the ten biggest clones take up around a fifth. Input material: peripheral blood. The receptors shown here come from a man between 60 and 75 years old with active or convalescent COVID-19.

The table lists this clone with a few counts. The CDR3 DNA is TGTGCCAGCAGTCAAGACAGGGTAGGAGGGATTAGCAATCAGCCCCAGCATTTT. Translating it yields CASSQDRVGGISNQPQHF. This sequence joins TRBV11-2 and TRBJ1-5, with TRBD1 identical over 7 bases. CDR3 length: 18 residues. The V gene's germline CDR1 is SGHAT and CDR2 FQNNGV. Unmatched junction bases numbered 14, after V lost 6 bases and J lost 0 bases.

This chain connects TRBV6-6 to TRBJ1-6, with D possibly being TRBD1 (6 bases). Trimming pared 0 bases from V and 10 bases from J, leaving 16 bases between. The CDR3 has 16 residues. Germline CDR1 reads MNHNY; CDR2 reads SVGAGI (reference sequence). This CDR3 is CASSYSRRGQGSPLHF. In DNA form, the CDR3 reads TGTGCCAGCAGTTACTCGAGGCGGGGGCAGGGCTCACCCCTCCACTTT.

V and J are TRBV2 and TRBJ2-1; TRBD2 matches 12 bases. The CDR3 totals 15 residues. J gave up 9 bases and V 4 bases, and 7 bases lay outside the gene matches. Germline-derived CDR1 and CDR2 are SNHLY and FYNNEI. The CDR3 is CASSVGLAGTFEQFF. CDR3 nucleotide sequence: TGTGCCAGCAGTGTTGGACTAGCGGGGACGTTTGAGCAGTTCTTC.

The chain carries TRBV29-1 and TRBJ1-1; D is uncertain. The CDR3 length is 13 residues. V was clipped by 7 bases and J by 4 bases, with 16 bases between them. Germline CDR1 is SQVTM and CDR2 is ANQGSEA. CDR3 DNA: TGCAGCGCGAAGGTGGAGGCTAGCACTGAAGCTTTCTTT. Translation: CSAKVEASTEAFF.

The chain is built from TRBV6-5 and TRBJ2-5; 7 bases align to TRBD2. The trim removed 6 bases at V and 5 bases at J, leaving 9 bases unmatched. The CDR3 runs 14 residues. CDR1 and CDR2 (germline): MNHEY, SVGAGI. As DNA, the CDR3 is TGTGCCAGCAGAAGGACTAGTTCTGCGGAGACCCAGTACTTC. This gives the protein CASRRTSSAETQYF.

The chain employs TRBV2 and TRBJ1-2, with 9 bases that match TRBD1. The J segment lost 6 bases and the V segment lost 4 bases, leaving 15 bases of the junction unmatched. The germline gives CDR1 SNHLY, CDR2 FYNNEI. This CDR3 has 17 amino acids. In DNA, the CDR3 is TGTGCCAGCAGTGCCGTCTTCCCGGGACAGGGATCCCATGGCTACACCTTC. Protein sequence: CASSAVFPGQGSHGYTF.

The chain is built from TRBV19 and TRBJ2-5; 11 bases map to TRBD2. The length of the CDR3 is 17 residues. The germline V gene has CDR1 LNHDA and CDR2 SQIVND (reference sequence). The ends lost 1 base at V and 4 bases at J; junction bases unmatched: 8. The CDR3 region is CASSIVASGGPRETQYF. The CDR3 nucleotides are TGTGCCAGTAGTATAGTGGCTAGCGGGGGGCCCAGAGAGACCCAGTACTTC.

This chain uses TRBV11-1 with TRBJ2-1; D is possibly TRBD2 (5 bases). The CDR3 is 15 residues long. Deletions cut 1 base from V and 3 bases from J, with 10 bases between. The germline V gene has CDR1 SGHAT and CDR2 FQDESV (reference sequence). The CDR3 protein is CASSLGYGNYNEQFF. CDR3 DNA sequence: TGTGCCAGCAGCTTAGGATACGGGAACTACAATGAGCAGTTCTTC. Drawing the rest from reference TRBV11-1 and TRBJ2-1, the complete variable domain is EAEVAQSPRYKITEKSQAVAFWCDPISGHATLYWYRQILGQGPELLVQFQDESVVDDSQLPKDRFSAERLKGVDSTLKIQPAELGDSAMYLCASSLGYGNYNEQFFGPGTRLTVL.

The gene calls are TRBV19 and TRBJ1-5; a weak D match, TRBD1 (5 bases). Trimming removed 0 bases from V and 6 bases from J, with 15 bases in between. Germline assignment: CDR1 LNHDA and CDR2 SQIVND (reference sequence). CDR3 length: 16 residues. As DNA, the CDR3 is TGTGCCAGTAGTATAGATTGGGGAGGGGTGACTCAGCCCCAGCATTTT. Protein product: CASSIDWGGVTQPQHF.

This sequence joins TRBV9 and TRBJ1-2, with D hard to call. The V end lost 0 bases, the J end lost 4 bases, and 4 bases lay between the germline ends. CDR1 and CDR2 (germline): SGDLS, YYNGEE. The CDR3 loop spans 12 amino acids. The CDR3: CASSVVGYGYTF. The CDR3 DNA sequence: TGTGCCAGCAGCGTAGTCGGCTATGGCTACACCTTC.

The chain combines TRBV19 with TRBJ1-6; 10 bases match TRBD1. The length of the CDR3 is 15 residues. Germline values: CDR1 LNHDA, CDR2 SQIVND (reference sequence). With V trimmed by 7 bases and J by 5 bases, 5 bases remained unmatched. The CDR3 nucleotides read TGTGCCAGTACCCTGACAGGGGGCGATAATTCACCCCTCCACTTT. It yields the protein CASTLTGGDNSPLHF.

The chain links TRBV5-6 to TRBJ2-7; 7 bases line up with TRBD2. Germline V gives CDR1 SGHDT, CDR2 YYEEEE. J lost 4 bases, V lost 0 bases, and 10 bases had no gene match. CDR3 length equals 16 residues. The CDR3 DNA reads as TGTGCCAGCAGCTTGGAACGGTTTGGCGGGGGTTACGAGCAGTACTTC. Protein: CASSLERFGGGYEQYF.

This chain uses TRBV3-1 (or the pseudogene TRBV3-2) with TRBJ2-3; the D gene is possibly TRBD2 (5 bases). Deletions cut 1 base from V and 2 bases from J, with 10 bases between. Germline V gives CDR1 LGHDT, CDR2 YNNKEL (reference sequence). The CDR3 sequence is 15 residues long. Written as DNA, the CDR3 is TGTGCCAGCAGCCAAGTGGACTCCTTCACAGATACGCAGTATTTT. Amino acid sequence: CASSQVDSFTDTQYF.

The count of this clone is one. The V call is TRBV2, the J call TRBJ1-1, with D hard to call. CDR3 length: 13 residues. CDR1 and CDR2 from the germline V gene are SNHLY and FYNNEI. V was trimmed by 3 bases and J by 6 bases, leaving 11 bases between them. The CDR3 DNA sequence: TGTGCCAGCAGTGATCCTATGGTGTCTGAAGCTTTCTTT. It specifies CASSDPMVSEAFF.

This clone was observed a single time. The chain couples TRBV9 to TRBJ1-2; TRBD1 aligns across 8 bases. Germline V gene data show CDR1 as SGDLS and CDR2 as YYNGEE. Germline trimming cut 0 bases from V and 0 bases from J; bases unmatched to any gene: 4. This CDR3 is 16 amino acids long. CDR3 DNA: TGTGCCAGCAGCGTAGCCGGGACAGGAGCTAACTATGGCTACACCTTC. Translation: CASSVAGTGANYGYTF.

The genes are TRBV2 and TRBJ2-5; D is perhaps TRBD1 (5 bases). The CDR3 length is 14 residues. The V gene's germline CDR1 is SNHLY and CDR2 FYNNEI. Between the trimmed V and J ends, which lost 4 bases and 1 base, there was a span of 10 bases. DNA for the CDR3: TGTGCCAGCAGTGTCGAGACAGCCCAAGAGACCCAGTACTTC. Translation gives CASSVETAQETQYF.

The chain couples TRBV5-1 to TRBJ1-1; D gene uncertain. CDR1 is SGHRS and CDR2 is YFSETQ in the germline V gene. With 0 bases removed from V and 2 bases from J, the gap between germline ends came to 11 bases. The CDR3 contains 15 residues. CDR3 sequence reads: CASSLGAGTNTEAFF. In DNA form, the CDR3 reads TGCGCCAGCAGCTTGGGAGCGGGCACTAACACTGAAGCTTTCTTT.

The chain links TRBV7-2 to TRBJ1-1; D remains unclear. The CDR3 consists of 14 residues. CDR1 and CDR2 from the germline V gene are SGHTA and FQGNSA. V was cut by 5 bases and J by 1 base, with 11 bases left in between. CDR3 sequence: CASSPQVRNTEAFF. CDR3 nucleotide sequence: TGTGCCAGCAGCCCACAAGTACGGAACACTGAAGCTTTCTTT.

V and J are TRBV7-3 and TRBJ1-1, with 9 bases that match TRBD1. The length of the CDR3 is 15 residues. V shed 5 bases, J shed 3 bases, and the junction held 7 bases outside the gene matches. Per germline, CDR1 SGHTA and CDR2 FQGTGA. The CDR3 here is CASSIHRGQDTEAFF. CDR3 nucleotide sequence: TGTGCCAGCAGCATCCACAGGGGGCAGGACACTGAAGCTTTCTTT.

This clone was counted only a few times. The chain couples TRBV3-1 (or the pseudogene TRBV3-2) to TRBJ1-5, with no clear D. Germline values: CDR1 LGHDT, CDR2 YNNKEL (reference sequence). Trimming cost V 0 bases and J 2 bases, with 11 bases left between them. The CDR3 covers 16 residues. The chain's CDR3 is CASSQDLPRGNQPQHF. As DNA, the CDR3 is TGTGCCAGCAGCCAAGATCTGCCGCGAGGCAATCAGCCCCAGCATTTT.

This chain connects TRBV7-8 to TRBJ2-3, with D maybe TRBD2 (6 bases). This CDR3 has 17 amino acids. Germline loops: CDR1 SGHVS, CDR2 FQNEAQ. The V gene lost 1 base and the J gene lost 2 bases, with 16 bases spanning the gap. This CDR3 is CASSLVQTGLSTDTQYF. Here the CDR3 DNA reads TGTGCCAGCAGCTTAGTACAGACGGGACTCTCCACAGATACGCAGTATTTT.

The V gene is TRBV7-9, the J gene TRBJ1-3; a weak D match, TRBD1 (5 bases). Germline V lookup: CDR1 SEHNR, CDR2 FQNEAQ (reference sequence). V gave up 8 bases and J gave up 8 bases, with 19 bases separating them. The CDR3 totals 14 residues. For the CDR3, the DNA is TGTGCCAGCGGTCAGGGCCCATCGGGGGACACCATATATTTT. Protein product: CASGQGPSGDTIYF.

V gene TRBV5-4 combines with J gene TRBJ2-7; 13 bases match TRBD2. The CDR3 totals 16 residues. CDR1 and CDR2 (germline): SGHNT, YYREEE (reference sequence). After removal of 4 bases from V and 2 bases from J, the junction contained 6 bases not matched to a gene. CDR3 nucleotides: TGTGCCAGCAGCACGGGACTAGCGGGGTCCACCTACGAGCAGTACTTC. This translates into CASSTGLAGSTYEQYF.

This clone was counted a few times. The V call is TRBV5-1, the J call TRBJ2-5, with TRBD2 matching 10 bases. After removal of 4 bases from V and 5 bases from J, the junction contained 8 bases not matched to a gene. The germline V gene encodes CDR1 SGHRS and CDR2 YFSETQ. The CDR3 contains 15 residues. CDR3 loop: CASSHGTSEAETQYF. CDR3 DNA: TGCGCCAGCAGCCACGGGACTAGCGAGGCCGAGACCCAGTACTTC.

This clone was counted between two and nine times. The chain links TRBV3-1 (or the pseudogene TRBV3-2) to TRBJ1-2; 10 bases agree with TRBD1. This CDR3 has 15 residues. V trimming: 4 bases; J trimming: 3 bases; junction bases outside the gene matches: 5. Germline CDR1 is LGHDT and CDR2 is YNNKEL (reference sequence). In DNA, the CDR3 is TGTGCCAGCAGCCCCCGGGACAGGGGCCACTATGGCTACACCTTC. It codes for CASSPRDRGHYGYTF.

V usage is TRBV12-5 and J usage is TRBJ2-3; tentative D call: TRBD1 (6 bases). The germline CDR1 and CDR2 sequences are LGHNT and FRNRAP. Trimming took 5 bases from V and 2 from J, leaving 11 bases between them. This CDR3 has 14 residues. The CDR3 spells CASGPGQHTDTQYF. DNA of the CDR3: TGTGCTAGTGGTCCAGGACAGCACACAGATACGCAGTATTTT.

This clone was observed at least ten times. J is TRBJ1-1 and V is TRBV5-1; D is undetermined. The CDR3 is 13 residues long. The germline gives CDR1 SGHRS, CDR2 YFSETQ. The V end lost 2 bases, the J end lost 0 bases, and 5 bases lay between the germline ends. CDR3 sequence reads: CASSFELNTEAFF. CDR3 sequence (DNA): TGCGCCAGCAGCTTTGAGTTGAACACTGAAGCTTTCTTT.

The chain employs TRBV6-5 and TRBJ1-3; tentatively, D is TRBD1 (5 bases). V was cut by 7 bases and J by 1 base, with 11 bases left in between. This CDR3 comprises 14 residues. Germline V CDR1 and CDR2: MNHEY, SVGAGI. The CDR3 spells CASNLGGSGNTIYF. CDR3 in DNA: TGTGCCAGCAACTTGGGGGGTTCTGGAAACACCATATATTTT.

This chain uses TRBV6-5 with TRBJ1-1, with 8 bases matching TRBD1. The V gene's germline CDR1 is MNHEY and CDR2 SVGAGI. This CDR3 is built from 14 residues. The V and J ends lost 6 bases and 5 bases, in that order; junction bases with no gene match: 8. CDR3: CASSLRGLRTEAFF. In DNA, the CDR3 is TGTGCCAGCAGCCTCAGGGGGCTGAGGACTGAAGCTTTCTTT.

The CDR3: CASSFYRAEQYF. The CDR3 nucleotides read TGTGCCAGCAGTTTTTACAGGGCGGAGCAGTACTTC. The chain couples TRBV12-3 or TRBV12-4 to TRBJ2-7; tentative D call: TRBD1 (6 bases). The CDR3 loop spans 12 amino acids. Trimming left V 3 bases short and J 7 bases short, with 10 bases between.

The CDR3 DNA sequence: TGTGCCAGTAAGGTAGGGGCTACCAGGACCGGGGAGCTGTTTTTT. Translation gives CASKVGATRTGELFF. The genes are TRBV19 and TRBJ2-2; tentatively, D is TRBD1 (5 bases). Trimming removed 7 bases at V and 5 bases at J, with 17 bases between. In germline, CDR1 is LNHDA, CDR2 SQIVND (reference sequence). The CDR3 is 15 amino acids.